This TCR beta chain comes out of a study of blood T cell repertoires in COVID-19. Profiling relied on immunoSEQ multiplex PCR, and the TCRdb table lists in-frame clones only, not all of them. This table has around 100,000 clones, roughly 90% appearing once. The CDR3 runs to 12 residues. V lost 1 base and J lost 8, with 7 bases in between. Input material: peripheral blood. The rearrangement joins TRBV12-3 or TRBV12-4 to TRBJ2-3; D possibly corresponds to TRBD2 (5 bases). The source is a man aged 30 to 45 in a cohort sampled during active COVID-19. In nucleotides, the CDR3 is TGTGCCAGCAGTTTAGTCGGAGGTACGCAGTATTTT. It yields the protein CASSLVGGTQYF.